The present T cell receptor beta chain was sequenced within a study of T cell repertoires in cytomegalovirus infection. Study-wide context: The authors relied on CMV epitopes, both recently identified HLA-C-restricted and well-studied HLA-B-restricted. The study's findings and limits: Within the response measured ex vivo, HLA-C-restricted CMV-specific TCR beta clonotypes were dominant. Summed public TCR beta family frequency identified CMV carriers bearing the relevant HLA.

This CDR3 spans 15 amino acids. In germline, CDR1 is MNHEY, CDR2 SVGEGT. V trimming: 5 bases; J trimming: 0 bases; junction bases outside the gene matches: 4. This clonotype showed up many times. The antigen remains undetermined. In TCRdb, the reads were re-called with MiXCR into one record per CDR3 protein. The repertoire holds fewer than 950,000 distinct CDR3 sequences, with about 33% as singletons. The chain has TRBV6-2 or TRBV6-3 and TRBJ2-3; 8 nucleotides align to TRBD1. Sequenced material: cultured CD8+ T cells from PBMCs, taken from culture after CMV antigen stimulation. This sequence was found in a human donor in good health (CMV status not recorded). Some clones in this sample may be carry-over from other donors' samples. The CDR3 DNA sequence: TGTGCCAGCAGTCCCAGGGGGCTAAGCACAGATACGCAGTATTTT. Its translation: CASSPRGLSTDTQYF.